Each of the 29 T cell receptor beta chains below was sequenced from the same sample in a study of blood T cell repertoires in COVID-19. Sequencing used immunoSEQ multiplex PCR; TCRdb keeps in-frame clones, though not all of them. The table records some 50,000 clones, over 80% of them present only once. The specimen sequenced was peripheral blood. These receptors originate from a woman aged 80 or over with COVID-19, enrolled during active disease.

The chain combines TRBV7-3 with TRBJ2-3, with 8 bases lining up with TRBD1. Trimming took 5 bases from V and 1 from J; bases not matched to a gene: 8. Germline values: CDR1 SGHTA, CDR2 FQGTGA. The CDR3 has 16 residues. This CDR3 is CASSPRTGSGTDTQYF. The CDR3 DNA reads as TGTGCCAGCAGCCCCAGGACAGGGTCCGGCACAGATACGCAGTATTTT.

This rearrangement joins TRBV14 to TRBJ2-7; tentatively, D is TRBD2 (6 bases). This CDR3 has 16 amino acids. V was cut by 3 bases and J by 7 bases, with 22 bases left in between. CDR1 and CDR2 from the germline V gene are SGHDN and FVKESK. The CDR3 loop is CASSHPLRDRAGEQYF. The CDR3 bases are TGTGCCAGCAGCCACCCCCTCCGGGACCGCGCGGGGGAGCAGTACTTC.

The count of this clone is one. The chain recombines TRBV7-9 with TRBJ1-6; no clear D. CDR3 length: 14 residues. In germline, CDR1 is SEHNR, CDR2 FQNEAQ (reference sequence). V dropped 1 base and J dropped 14 bases, with 15 bases sitting between them. The CDR3 DNA follows: TGTGCCAGCAGCTTAGAGTTGAGCCCCGGGACCCTCCACTTT. It yields the protein CASSLELSPGTLHF.

The rearrangement joins TRBV6-5 to TRBJ1-3; 7 bases align to TRBD1. The CDR3 length is 15 residues. J gave up 0 bases and V 6 bases, and 5 bases lay outside the gene matches. Per germline, CDR1 MNHEY and CDR2 SVGAGI. CDR3 coding DNA: TGTGCCAGCAGCAACAGGGGCAACTCTGGAAACACCATATATTTT. It codes for CASSNRGNSGNTIYF.

In its sample, this clone was seen a few times. The gene calls are TRBV18 and TRBJ1-3; TRBD1 agrees at 7 bases. Germline CDR1 reads KGHSH; CDR2 reads LQKENI. The CDR3 contains 17 residues. The V gene end was trimmed by 0 bases and the J gene end by 5 bases; junction bases not matched to a gene: 10. The CDR3 spells CASSPPYRGFIRNTIYF. DNA of the CDR3: TGTGCCAGCTCACCACCATACAGGGGCTTTATTAGAAACACCATATATTTT.

J is TRBJ1-3 and V is TRBV5-5; possible D gene TRBD1, 5 bases. The CDR3 length is 16 residues. Germline CDR1 reads SGHKS; CDR2 reads YYEKEE (reference sequence). The V end was cut by 3 bases, the J end by 3 bases, with 16 bases between. CDR3 in DNA: TGTGCCAGCAGCTACTCCCTGACAGATATTGGAAACACCATATATTTT. Protein sequence: CASSYSLTDIGNTIYF.

This sequence joins TRBV6-5 and TRBJ1-1; 7 bases match TRBD1. Germline lookup yields CDR1 MNHEY and CDR2 SVGAGI. The junction had 5 bases not matched to a gene; V was cut back by 6 bases and J by 1 base. This CDR3 spans 14 amino acids. CDR3 region: CASRGRTGNTEAFF. The DNA of the CDR3 is TGTGCCAGCAGGGGAAGGACAGGGAACACTGAAGCTTTCTTT.

The V and J genes are TRBV2 and TRBJ1-2; 8 nucleotides align to TRBD1. CDR3 length: 14 amino acids. With 6 bases clipped from V and 0 bases from J, the junction kept 3 bases outside the gene matches. The germline gives CDR1 SNHLY, CDR2 FYNNEI. The CDR3: CASRGQAPNYGYTF. The CDR3 DNA reads as TGTGCCAGCAGGGGACAGGCCCCTAACTATGGCTACACCTTC.

This clone has a single count. This rearrangement joins TRBV5-1 to TRBJ2-3; possible D gene TRBD1, 6 bases. Trimming shortened V by 2 bases and J by 2 bases, and 9 bases separated the two germline ends. This CDR3 comprises 14 residues. Per the germline V gene, CDR1 is SGHRS and CDR2 is YFSETQ. The CDR3 nucleotides read TGCGCCAGCAGCTTCGGACAGTCCACAGATACGCAGTATTTT. Translation: CASSFGQSTDTQYF. The full variable domain, in which reference TRBV5-1 and TRBJ2-3 provide the parts outside the CDR3, is KAGVTQTPRYLIKTRGQQVTLSCSPISGHRSVSWYQQTPGQGLQFLFEYFSETQRNKGNFPGRFSGRQFSNSRSEMNVSTLELGDSALYLCASSFGQSTDTQYFGPGTRLTVL.

This rearrangement joins TRBV27 to TRBJ2-7, with 9 bases matching TRBD1. The CDR3 contains 14 residues. V dropped 4 bases and J dropped 3; count of bases not matched to a gene: 4. Germline-derived CDR1 and CDR2 are MNHEY and SMNVEV (reference sequence). CDR3 coding DNA: TGTGCCAGCAGTTCACAGGGGGCCTACTACGAGCAGTACTTC. Protein sequence: CASSSQGAYYEQYF.

The V and J genes are TRBV14 and TRBJ1-4; no firm D call. The ends were cut back, 4 bases at V and 8 bases at J, with 17 bases in the middle. This CDR3 comprises 15 residues. CDR1 SGHDN and CDR2 FVKESK come from the germline V gene. DNA of the CDR3: TGTGCCAGCAGCCGCGGAATGACGGGGAGGGAAAAACTGTTTTTT. Translation: CASSRGMTGREKLFF.

The chain employs TRBV9 and TRBJ1-3, with D possibly TRBD1 on 5 matching bases. Germline assignment: CDR1 SGDLS and CDR2 YYNGEE. V was trimmed by 0 bases and J by 2 bases, leaving 12 bases between them. The CDR3 length is 16 residues. The CDR3 region has the DNA TGTGCCAGCAGCGTAGGCGGGACCCTCACTGGAAACACCATATATTTT. It translates to CASSVGGTLTGNTIYF.

The rearrangement joins TRBV5-1 to TRBJ2-1, with 11 bases aligning to TRBD2. The CDR3 is 18 residues long. Per germline, CDR1 SGHRS and CDR2 YFSETQ. V lost 2 bases, J lost 2 bases, and 9 bases stayed unmatched. CDR3 sequence: CASSFTPNSGGAYNEQFF. CDR3 in DNA: TGCGCCAGCAGCTTTACCCCGAATAGCGGGGGGGCCTACAATGAGCAGTTCTTC.

V is TRBV15 and J is TRBJ2-7, with D possibly TRBD2 on 6 matching bases. Looked up from germline, CDR1 is LNHNV and CDR2 is YYDKDF (reference sequence). Between the trimmed V and J ends, which lost 1 base and 1 base, there was a span of 11 bases. There are 15 residues in the CDR3. Written as DNA, the CDR3 is TGTGCCACCAGCAGAGGGAGGGGTCTATCCTACGAGCAGTACTTC. It specifies CATSRGRGLSYEQYF.

CDR3 nucleotides: TGTGCCAGCAGCAGGTACAATGAGCAGTTCTTC. It specifies CASSRYNEQFF. The chain uses TRBV28 and TRBJ2-1; D remains ambiguous. The germline V gene encodes CDR1 MDHEN and CDR2 SYDVKM. The CDR3 has 11 residues. V lost 6 bases and J lost 4, with 4 bases in between.

V usage is TRBV28 and J usage is TRBJ2-3; 7 bases match TRBD2. The ends lost 5 bases at V and 4 bases at J; junction bases unmatched: 6. Looked up from germline, CDR1 is MDHEN and CDR2 is SYDVKM. The CDR3 spans 14 residues. In DNA, the CDR3 is TGTGCCAGCAGTAGGGGCGGGAGCGCAGATACGCAGTATTTT. Its protein product is CASSRGGSADTQYF.

The chain couples TRBV5-3 to TRBJ1-2; possible D gene TRBD1, 6 bases. TRBV5-3 is placed among ORFs of uncertain function. This CDR3 spans 12 amino acids. V gave up 6 bases and J gave up 4 bases, with 10 bases separating them. CDR3 protein: CARKQGAYGYTF. CDR3 in DNA: TGTGCCAGAAAACAGGGCGCCTATGGCTACACCTTC.

V gene TRBV5-6 combines with J gene TRBJ1-4; 7 bases match TRBD1. This CDR3 spans 16 amino acids. V lost 5 bases and J lost 5; bases outside the gene matches: 12. The germline V gene has CDR1 SGHDT and CDR2 YYEEEE. CDR3 in amino acids: CASSNKQGLLNEKLFF. The CDR3 coding sequence is TGTGCCAGCAGTAATAAACAGGGGCTTCTAAATGAAAAACTGTTTTTT.

V is TRBV2 and J is TRBJ1-6, with 8 bases lining up with TRBD1. Germline CDR1 is SNHLY and CDR2 is FYNNEI. The V segment lost 6 bases and the J segment 10 bases; nucleotides outside the gene matches: 8. This CDR3 comprises 14 residues. The CDR3 DNA sequence: TGTGCCAGCAGAGGACAGGGAGTAGGCTCACCCCTCCACTTT. Translation: CASRGQGVGSPLHF. The full variable domain, in which reference TRBV2 and TRBJ1-6 provide the parts outside the CDR3, is EPEVTQTPSHQVTQMGQEVILRCVPISNHLYFYWYRQILGQKVEFLVSFYNNEISEKSEIFDDQFSVERPDGSNFTLKIRSTKLEDSAMYFCASRGQGVGSPLHFGNGTRLTVT.

This chain joins TRBV5-1 and TRBJ2-5; TRBD1 is a possible D gene (5 bases). The CDR3 length is 15 residues. The germline V gene encodes CDR1 SGHRS and CDR2 YFSETQ. Trimming pared 4 bases from V and 0 bases from J, leaving 13 bases between. CDR3 region: CASSAGNRHQETQYF. The CDR3, as DNA: TGCGCCAGCAGCGCAGGGAATAGGCACCAAGAGACCCAGTACTTC.

This clone was seen just once. The chain carries TRBV7-9 and TRBJ1-4; possible D gene TRBD1, 5 bases. The germline V gene has CDR1 SEHNR and CDR2 FQNEAQ (reference sequence). The CDR3 has 12 amino acids. Trimming took off 11 bases at V and 5 bases at J, with 12 bases between the two ends. The CDR3 loop reads CAGQGRNEKLFF. The CDR3 region has the DNA TGTGCCGGTCAGGGAAGGAATGAAAAACTGTTTTTT.

This clone was seen once. This chain links TRBV6-6 with TRBJ2-1; possibly TRBD2 for D (5 bases). CDR1 and CDR2 (germline): MNHNY, SVGAGI (reference sequence). The V end was cut by 5 bases, the J end by 9 bases, with 17 bases between. The CDR3 length is 14 residues. In DNA, the CDR3 is TGTGCCAGCAGTCCTAATACCCAGAGGGCTGAGCAGTTCTTC. Amino acids: CASSPNTQRAEQFF.

This chain connects TRBV2 to TRBJ1-6, with D unresolved. CDR1 is SNHLY, CDR2 FYNNEI, per germline. This CDR3 spans 15 amino acids. Trimming removed 1 base from V and 9 bases from J, with 13 bases in between. The CDR3 bases are TGTGCCAGCAGTGAAGACCGACTATTGCGTTCACCCCTCCACTTT. This sequence encodes CASSEDRLLRSPLHF.

The J gene is TRBJ1-1, the V gene TRBV24-1, with 7 nucleotides matching TRBD1. The germline CDR1 and CDR2 sequences are KGHDR and SFDVKD. The CDR3 has 13 residues. Unmatched junction bases numbered 6, after V lost 9 bases and J lost 3 bases. The CDR3 region is CATRRGRDTEAFF. In nucleotides, the CDR3 is TGTGCCACCCGGAGGGGGCGCGACACTGAAGCTTTCTTT.

A few counts support this clone. The chain couples TRBV7-9 to TRBJ2-3; 7 bases align to TRBD2. CDR1 and CDR2 from the germline V gene are SEHNR and FQNEAQ (reference sequence). The CDR3 sequence is 12 residues long. With V trimmed by 11 bases and J by 6 bases, 8 bases remained unmatched. CDR3 DNA: TGTGCCCTCGGGGGGTTCTCCGATACGCAGTATTTT. Protein: CALGGFSDTQYF.

The chain recombines TRBV5-6 with TRBJ2-2, with TRBD2 matching 7 bases. Trimming at V came to 2 bases and at J to 6 bases, leaving 7 bases not matched to a gene. The V gene's germline CDR1 is SGHDT and CDR2 YYEEEE. The CDR3 length is 15 residues. Here the CDR3 DNA reads TGTGCCAGCAGCTTAGCCAGCGGGAATGCCGGGGAGCTGTTTTTT. Protein product: CASSLASGNAGELFF. The full variable domain, in which reference TRBV5-6 and TRBJ2-2 provide the parts outside the CDR3, is DAGVTQSPTHLIKTRGQQVTLRCSPKSGHDTVSWYQQALGQGPQFIFQYYEEEERQRGNFPDRFSGHQFPNYSSELNVNALLLGDSALYLCASSLASGNAGELFFGEGSRLTVL.

The gene calls are TRBV5-1 and TRBJ1-2, with 11 bases matching TRBD1. Trimming took 4 bases from V and 7 from J; bases not matched to a gene: 12. Per germline, CDR1 SGHRS and CDR2 YFSETQ. The CDR3 is made up of 16 amino acids. CDR3 in DNA: TGCGCCAGCAGCAACGATGTCGGGACAGGGGGATTTGGCTACACCTTC. Translation gives CASSNDVGTGGFGYTF. The full variable domain, rest sourced from reference TRBV5-1 and TRBJ1-2, is KAGVTQTPRYLIKTRGQQVTLSCSPISGHRSVSWYQQTPGQGLQFLFEYFSETQRNKGNFPGRFSGRQFSNSRSEMNVSTLELGDSALYLCASSNDVGTGGFGYTFGSGTRLTVV.

The genes are TRBV29-1 and TRBJ1-2, with 8 bases identical to TRBD1. The CDR3 is made up of 12 amino acids. With V trimmed by 3 bases and J by 7 bases, 4 bases remained unmatched. Germline CDR1 and CDR2: SQVTM and ANQGSEA. The CDR3 DNA is TGCAGCGTTGACGGGACAGGTTTTGGCTACACCTTC. This encodes CSVDGTGFGYTF.

The chain carries TRBV18 and TRBJ1-5; D not resolved. The CDR3 length is 13 residues. Looked up from germline, CDR1 is KGHSH and CDR2 is LQKENI. V gave up 3 bases and J gave up 11 bases, with 14 bases separating them. The CDR3 here is CASSPRRGDAQHF. In nucleotides, the CDR3 is TGTGCCAGCTCACCCCGTCGGGGAGATGCCCAGCATTTT.